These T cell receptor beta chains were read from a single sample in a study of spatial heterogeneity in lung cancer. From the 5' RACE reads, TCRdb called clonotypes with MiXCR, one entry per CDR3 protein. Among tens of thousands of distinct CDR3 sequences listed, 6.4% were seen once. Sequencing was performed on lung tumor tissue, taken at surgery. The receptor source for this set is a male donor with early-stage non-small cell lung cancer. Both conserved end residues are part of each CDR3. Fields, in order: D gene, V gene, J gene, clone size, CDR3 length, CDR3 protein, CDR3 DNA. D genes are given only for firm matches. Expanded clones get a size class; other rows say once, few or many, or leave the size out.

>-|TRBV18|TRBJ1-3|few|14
CASSPPRGGNTIYF
TGTGCCAGCTCACCCCCGAGGGGTGGAAACACCATATATTTT
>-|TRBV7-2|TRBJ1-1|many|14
CASLPGRTNTEAFF
TGTGCCAGCCTCCCTGGGAGAACGAACACTGAAGCTTTCTTT
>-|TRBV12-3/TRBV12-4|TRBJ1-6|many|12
CASSGGLSPLHF
TGTGCCAGCAGCGGGGGCCTTTCACCCCTCCACTTT
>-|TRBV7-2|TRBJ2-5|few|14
CASSLAFYQETQYF
TGTGCCAGCAGCTTAGCCTTTTACCAAGAGACCCAGTACTTC
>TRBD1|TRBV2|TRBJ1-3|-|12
CASRSRGHTIYF
TGTGCCAGCAGATCGAGGGGGCACACCATATATTTT
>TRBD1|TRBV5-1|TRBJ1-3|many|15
CASSLGQTSGNTIYF
TGCGCCAGCAGCCTGGGACAGACCTCTGGAAACACCATATATTTT
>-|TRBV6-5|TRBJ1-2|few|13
CASQKKGLYGYTF
TGTGCCAGCCAAAAGAAGGGGCTCTATGGCTACACCTTC
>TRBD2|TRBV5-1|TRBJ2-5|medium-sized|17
CASSPGLAGGRQETQYF
TGCGCCAGCAGCCCGGGACTAGCGGGGGGGCGTCAAGAGACCCAGTACTTC
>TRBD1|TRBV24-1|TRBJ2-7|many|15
CATSDPGQGSYEQYF
TGTGCCACCAGTGACCCCGGACAGGGCTCCTACGAGCAGTACTTC
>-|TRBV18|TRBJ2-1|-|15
CASSIQGGLYNEQFF
TGTGCCAGCTCAATACAGGGGGGACTATACAATGAGCAGTTCTTC
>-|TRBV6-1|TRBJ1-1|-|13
CASTLIRFTEAFF
TGTGCCAGCACCCTAATTAGGTTCACTGAAGCTTTCTTT
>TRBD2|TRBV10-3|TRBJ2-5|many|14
CAISGGTSGETQYF
TGTGCCATCAGTGGGGGGACTAGTGGAGAGACCCAGTACTTC
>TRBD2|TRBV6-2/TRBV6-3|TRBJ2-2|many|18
CASRPTRLAGARKGELFF
TGTGCCAGCAGACCCACCCGACTAGCGGGAGCAAGAAAAGGGGAGCTGTTTTTT
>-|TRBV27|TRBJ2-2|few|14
CASSLAASVGELFF
TGTGCCAGCAGTTTGGCAGCTTCCGTCGGGGAGCTGTTTTTT
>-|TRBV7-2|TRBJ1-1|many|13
CAMSRGRNTEAFF
TGTGCCATGTCCAGGGGACGGAACACTGAAGCTTTCTTT
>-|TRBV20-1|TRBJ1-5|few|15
CSFLKLGPTNQPQHF
TGCAGTTTTTTAAAGTTGGGACCAACTAATCAGCCCCAGCATTTT
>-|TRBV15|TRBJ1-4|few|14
CATSPRTSNEKLFF
TGTGCCACCAGCCCCCGGACGTCGAATGAAAAACTGTTTTTT
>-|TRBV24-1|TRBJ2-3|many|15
CATSDSSGSFRQQYF
TGTGCCACCAGTGATTCTTCAGGGTCCTTCCGGCAGCAGTATTTT
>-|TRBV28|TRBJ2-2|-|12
CASSFATGELFF
TGTGCCAGCAGTTTCGCCACCGGGGAGCTGTTTTTT
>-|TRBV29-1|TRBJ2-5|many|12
CSVGGLADPRDF
TGCAGCGTTGGGGGGCTAGCGGATCCGAGGGACTTC
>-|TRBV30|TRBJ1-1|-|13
CAWSVRANTEAFF
TGTGCCTGGAGTGTAAGGGCGAACACTGAAGCTTTCTTT
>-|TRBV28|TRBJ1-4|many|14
CASSSADYNEKLFF
TGTGCCAGCAGTTCGGCCGACTATAATGAAAAACTGTTTTTT
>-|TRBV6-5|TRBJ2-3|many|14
CASSPRGVTDTQYF
TGTGCCAGCAGCCCCCGCGGGGTCACAGATACGCAGTATTTT
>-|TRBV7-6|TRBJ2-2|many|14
CASSPSSIPGELFF
TGTGCCAGCAGCCCCTCTAGCATACCCGGGGAGCTGTTTTTT
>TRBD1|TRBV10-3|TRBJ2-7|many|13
CAISGDSAYEQYF
TGTGCCATCAGTGGGGACAGTGCCTACGAGCAGTACTTC
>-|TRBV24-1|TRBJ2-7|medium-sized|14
CATSGRGVKDEQYF
TGTGCCACCAGTGGAAGGGGGGTGAAGGACGAGCAGTACTTC
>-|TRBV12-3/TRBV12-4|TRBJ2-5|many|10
CASQGETQYF
TGTGCCAGCCAGGGCGAGACCCAGTACTTC
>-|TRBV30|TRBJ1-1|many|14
CAWSPGGVITEAFF
TGTGCCTGGAGTCCTGGAGGGGTTATCACTGAAGCTTTCTTT
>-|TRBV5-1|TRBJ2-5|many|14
CASSLQGKGETQYF
TGCGCCAGCAGCTTGCAGGGTAAGGGCGAGACCCAGTACTTC
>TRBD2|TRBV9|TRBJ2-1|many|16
CASSVDWVSGTVEQFF
TGTGCCAGCAGCGTAGATTGGGTTAGCGGGACGGTTGAGCAGTTCTTC
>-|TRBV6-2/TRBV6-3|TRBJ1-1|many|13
CASSYGAYTEAFF
TGTGCCAGCAGTTACGGGGCGTACACTGAAGCTTTCTTT
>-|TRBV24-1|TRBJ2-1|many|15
CATSDSGRDNNEQFF
TGTGCCACCAGTGATAGTGGGAGGGACAACAATGAGCAGTTCTTC
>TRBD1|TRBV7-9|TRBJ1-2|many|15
CASRRGTGPLYGYTF
TGTGCCAGCAGAAGAGGGACAGGACCCCTCTATGGCTACACCTTC
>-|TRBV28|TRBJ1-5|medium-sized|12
CASARRNQPQHF
TGTGCCAGCGCTAGGCGCAATCAGCCCCAGCATTTT
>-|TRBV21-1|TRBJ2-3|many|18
CASSKVNPGQGGTDTQYF
TGTGCCAGCAGCAAAGTTAATCCCGGACAGGGGGGCACAGATACGCAGTATTTT
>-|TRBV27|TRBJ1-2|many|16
CASSSMAAEGPYGYTF
TGTGCCAGCAGTTCGATGGCAGCTGAGGGTCCTTATGGCTACACCTTC
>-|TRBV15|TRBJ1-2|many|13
CATSRLTNYGYTF
TGTGCCACCAGCAGACTAACAAACTATGGCTACACCTTC
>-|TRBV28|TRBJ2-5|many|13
CASSSLTSQTQYF
TGTGCCAGCAGCTCCCTTACCTCGCAGACCCAGTACTTC
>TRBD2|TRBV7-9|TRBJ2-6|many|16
CASSGLAVSGANVLTF
TGTGCCAGCAGCGGACTAGCGGTCTCTGGGGCCAACGTCCTGACTTTC
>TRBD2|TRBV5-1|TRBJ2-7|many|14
CASSTGTSSNEQYF
TGCGCCAGCAGCACCGGGACTAGCAGCAACGAGCAGTACTTC
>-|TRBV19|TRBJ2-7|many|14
CASRPQVGPYEQYF
TGTGCCAGTAGGCCTCAGGTGGGCCCTTACGAGCAGTACTTC
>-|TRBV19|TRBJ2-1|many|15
CASSPPGRPPNEQFF
TGTGCCAGTAGTCCCCCAGGGAGACCACCCAATGAGCAGTTCTTC
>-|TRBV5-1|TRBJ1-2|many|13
CASSLGTNYGYTF
TGCGCCAGCAGCTTGGGTACAAACTATGGCTACACCTTC
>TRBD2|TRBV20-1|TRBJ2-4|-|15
CSARRTSGGLDIQYF
TGCAGTGCTAGACGGACTAGCGGGGGGTTGGACATTCAGTACTTC
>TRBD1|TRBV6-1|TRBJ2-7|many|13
CASFPGQGSEQYF
TGTGCCAGCTTTCCGGGACAGGGCTCCGAGCAGTACTTC
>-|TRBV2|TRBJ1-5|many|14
CASRGGSGGQPQHF
TGTGCCAGCAGGGGAGGGTCTGGAGGGCAGCCCCAGCATTTT
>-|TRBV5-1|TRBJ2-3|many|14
CASSVWDFTDTQYF
TGCGCCAGCAGCGTATGGGACTTCACAGATACGCAGTATTTT
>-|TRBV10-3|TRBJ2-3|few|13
CAISRRTGDTQYF
TGTGCCATCTCCCGGAGAACGGGGGATACGCAGTATTTT
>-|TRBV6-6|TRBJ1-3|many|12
CASSRAGNTIYF
TGTGCCAGCAGCCGCGCTGGAAACACCATATATTTT
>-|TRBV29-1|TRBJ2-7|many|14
CSVSDRHRSYEQYF
TGCAGCGTTTCCGACAGGCATAGATCCTACGAGCAGTACTTC